The 9 T cell receptor beta chains in this list originate from one sample, sequenced in a study of T cell responses to AZD1222 COVID-19 vaccine (dated by TCRdb to about 2021). Library method: the immunoSEQ multiplex PCR assay. Not all clones reach the TCRdb copy of this immuneACCESS table, which keeps in-frame sequences only. Checked studies attribute under half of the gap to unresolved V genes and leave the rest unexplained. The sample table records 95,000 to 110,000 clones; about 90% of these occur just once. The ten most abundant clones make up more than 6.5% of the sample. Sample time point, as interpreted from the label and publication: baseline before first vaccination. This specimen consisted of peripheral blood, obtained on day 0 of AZD1222 vaccination. These receptors came from an adult in good health.

The CDR3 bases are TGTGCCAGCAGCCTGAAAGGACAGGGGGCAACTGAAGCTTTCTTT. This codes for CASSLKGQGATEAFF. The chain employs TRBV28 and TRBJ1-1, with 11 bases that match TRBD1. Germline V gives CDR1 MDHEN, CDR2 SYDVKM. V shed 6 bases and J 5 bases; nucleotides not matched to a gene: 8. The CDR3 is 15 residues long.

This sequence joins TRBV19 and TRBJ2-3; no clear D. Germline V gene data show CDR1 as LNHDA and CDR2 as SQIVND (reference sequence). The CDR3 is 15 amino acids. Deletions cut 3 bases from V and 2 bases from J, with 12 bases between. In nucleotides, the CDR3 is TGTGCCAGTAGTATCGTTGGCAGGACCACAGATACGCAGTATTTT. It translates to CASSIVGRTTDTQYF.

The chain has TRBV15 and TRBJ2-3; D uncertain. Looked up from germline, CDR1 is LNHNV and CDR2 is YYDKDF (reference sequence). This CDR3 is built from 13 residues. Trimming cost V 3 bases and J 5 bases, with 9 bases left between them. CDR3 sequence (DNA): TGTGCCACCAGCAGGGATATAGTAGATACGCAGTATTTT. The encoded protein is CATSRDIVDTQYF.

This clone was detected only once. The genes are TRBV24-1 and TRBJ1-5, with D unresolved. The CDR3 length is 13 residues. Trimming pared 9 bases from V and 2 bases from J, leaving 10 bases between. Germline V gene lookup returns CDR1 KGHDR and CDR2 SFDVKD. The DNA of the CDR3 is TGTGCCACCCAAGAGCGAGGCAATCAGCCCCAGCATTTT. Its protein product is CATQERGNQPQHF.

This clone was observed once. The chain is built from TRBV7-2 and TRBJ1-2; 9 bases match TRBD1. The germline V gene encodes CDR1 SGHTA and CDR2 FQGNSA. This CDR3 spans 15 amino acids. Losses at the gene ends were 3 bases for V and 0 bases for J; bases not matched to a gene: 2. CDR3 amino acids: CASSFRDRANYGYTF. The CDR3 region has the DNA TGTGCCAGCAGCTTTCGGGACAGGGCTAACTATGGCTACACCTTC.

The V gene is TRBV3-1 (or the pseudogene TRBV3-2), the J gene TRBJ2-1, with 16 nucleotides matching TRBD2. The CDR3 covers 16 residues. The trim removed 5 bases at V and 10 bases at J, leaving 8 bases unmatched. Germline V gene sequence: CDR1 LGHDT, CDR2 YNNKEL (reference sequence). In nucleotides, the CDR3 is TGTGCCAGCAGCTACCTCCCGGGACTAGCGGGAGGGGAGCAGTTCTTC. It is translated as CASSYLPGLAGGEQFF.

The chain combines TRBV5-1 with TRBJ2-7, with 7 positions matching TRBD1. CDR3 length equals 13 residues. Germline values: CDR1 SGHRS, CDR2 YFSETQ. V was clipped by 4 bases and J by 2 bases; unmatched bases: 3. The CDR3 region is CASSRDSPYEQYF. DNA for the CDR3: TGCGCCAGCAGCCGGGACAGCCCCTACGAGCAGTACTTC.

The DNA for the CDR3 is TGTGCCAGCTCACCATCCAGGGCGTACAATGAGCAGTTCTTC. Translated, it gives CASSPSRAYNEQFF. This chain links TRBV18 with TRBJ2-1; a possible D gene is TRBD1 (5 bases). CDR3 length equals 14 residues. Trimming removed 2 bases at V and 4 bases at J, with 9 bases between. In germline, CDR1 is KGHSH, CDR2 LQKENI.

The CDR3 sequence is CASRWTRTDTQYF. In nucleotides, the CDR3 is TGTGCCAGCAGATGGACGCGCACAGATACGCAGTATTTT. V gene TRBV12-3 or TRBV12-4 combines with J gene TRBJ2-3; D gene unclear. CDR3 size: 13 residues. Trimming took off 6 bases at V and 1 base at J, with 8 bases between the two ends.